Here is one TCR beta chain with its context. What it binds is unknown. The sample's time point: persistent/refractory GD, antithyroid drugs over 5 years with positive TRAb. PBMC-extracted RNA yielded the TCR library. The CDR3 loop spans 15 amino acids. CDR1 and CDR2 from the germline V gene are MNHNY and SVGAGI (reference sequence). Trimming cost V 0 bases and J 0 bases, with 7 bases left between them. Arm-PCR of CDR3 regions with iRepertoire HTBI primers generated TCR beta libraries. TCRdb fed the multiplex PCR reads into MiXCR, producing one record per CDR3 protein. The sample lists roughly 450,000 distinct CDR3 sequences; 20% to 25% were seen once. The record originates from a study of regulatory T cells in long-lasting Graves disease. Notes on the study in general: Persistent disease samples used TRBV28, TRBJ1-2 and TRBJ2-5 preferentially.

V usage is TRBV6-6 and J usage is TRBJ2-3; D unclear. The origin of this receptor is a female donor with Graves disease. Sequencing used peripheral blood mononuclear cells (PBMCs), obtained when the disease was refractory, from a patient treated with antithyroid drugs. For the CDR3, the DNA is TGTGCCAGCAGTTACTCGACCCAAAGCACAGATACGCAGTATTTT. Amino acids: CASSYSTQSTDTQYF.